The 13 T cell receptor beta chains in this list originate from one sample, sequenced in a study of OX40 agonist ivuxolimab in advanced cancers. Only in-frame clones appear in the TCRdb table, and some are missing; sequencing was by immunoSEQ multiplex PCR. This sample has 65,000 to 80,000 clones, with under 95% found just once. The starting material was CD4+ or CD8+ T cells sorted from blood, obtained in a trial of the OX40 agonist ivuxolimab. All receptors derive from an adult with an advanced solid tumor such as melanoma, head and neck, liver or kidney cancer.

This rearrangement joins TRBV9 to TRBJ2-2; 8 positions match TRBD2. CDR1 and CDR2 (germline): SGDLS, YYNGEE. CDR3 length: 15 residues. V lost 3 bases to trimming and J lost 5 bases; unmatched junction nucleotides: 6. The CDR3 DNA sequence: TGTGCCAGCAGCGGGACGGGGGGGCGGACCGGGGAGCTGTTTTTT. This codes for CASSGTGGRTGELFF.

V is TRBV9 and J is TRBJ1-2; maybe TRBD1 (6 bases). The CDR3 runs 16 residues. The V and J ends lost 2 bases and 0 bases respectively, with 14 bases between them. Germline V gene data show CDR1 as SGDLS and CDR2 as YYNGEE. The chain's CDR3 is CASSVDLGDTNYGYTF. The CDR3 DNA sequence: TGTGCCAGCAGCGTTGACTTGGGGGACACTAACTATGGCTACACCTTC.

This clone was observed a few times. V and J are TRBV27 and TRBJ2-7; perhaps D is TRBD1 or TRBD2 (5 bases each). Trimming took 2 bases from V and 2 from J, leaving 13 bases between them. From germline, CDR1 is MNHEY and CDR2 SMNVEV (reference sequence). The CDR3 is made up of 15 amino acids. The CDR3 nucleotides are TGTGCCAGCAGTTTAGCCGGGGACCTTACCTACGAGCAGTACTTC. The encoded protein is CASSLAGDLTYEQYF.

The CDR3 loop is CASSVGTANQPQHF. The CDR3 bases are TGTGCCAGCAGCGTAGGGACAGCCAATCAGCCCCAGCATTTT. The chain carries TRBV9 and TRBJ1-5, with D maybe TRBD1 (6 bases). V was clipped by 0 bases and J by 3 bases, with 7 bases between them. The CDR3 loop spans 14 amino acids. Germline CDR1 is SGDLS and CDR2 is YYNGEE. Looking up the rest from reference TRBV9 and TRBJ1-5 gives the full variable domain: DSGVTQTPKHLITATGQRVTLRCSPRSGDLSVYWYQQSLDQGLQFLIQYYNGEERAKGNILERFSAQQFPDLHSELNLSSLELGDSALYFCASSVGTANQPQHFGDGTRLSIL.

The CDR3 DNA reads TGCGCCAGCAGCCAAGATGGAGTGACAGGCCCTAGCACAGATACGCAGTATTTT. Protein: CASSQDGVTGPSTDTQYF. The V call is TRBV4-3, the J call TRBJ2-3; D may be TRBD1 (6 bases). The germline CDR1 and CDR2 sequences are LGHNA and YSLEER. The CDR3 loop spans 18 amino acids. The V and J ends lost 0 bases and 0 bases respectively, with 16 bases between them.

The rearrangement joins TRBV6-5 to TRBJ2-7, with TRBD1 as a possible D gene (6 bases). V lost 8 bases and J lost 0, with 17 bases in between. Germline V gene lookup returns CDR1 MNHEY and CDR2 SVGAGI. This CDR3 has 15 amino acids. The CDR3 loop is CASSSGQHFSYEQYF. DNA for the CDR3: TGTGCCAGCTCTTCCGGACAGCACTTCTCCTACGAGCAGTACTTC.

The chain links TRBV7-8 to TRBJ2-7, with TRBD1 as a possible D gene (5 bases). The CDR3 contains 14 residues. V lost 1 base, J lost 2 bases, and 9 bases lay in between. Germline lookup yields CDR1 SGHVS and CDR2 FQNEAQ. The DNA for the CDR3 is TGTGCCAGCAGCTTAGTGGGGCGTACCTACGAGCAGTACTTC. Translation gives CASSLVGRTYEQYF.

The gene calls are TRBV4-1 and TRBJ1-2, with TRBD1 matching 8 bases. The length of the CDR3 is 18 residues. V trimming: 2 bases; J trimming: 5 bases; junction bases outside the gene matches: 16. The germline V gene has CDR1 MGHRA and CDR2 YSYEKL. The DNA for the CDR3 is TGCGCCAGCAGCCAACACCCGGGACAGGATAATCCACGGTATGGCTACACCTTC. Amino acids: CASSQHPGQDNPRYGYTF.

CDR3 nucleotide sequence: TGTGCCTGGAGTGTAAACGGGGAGCTGTTTTTT. This translates into CAWSVNGELFF. The chain couples TRBV30 to TRBJ2-2; D is unresolved. This CDR3 has 11 amino acids. V gave up 0 bases and J gave up 7 bases, with 3 bases separating them. Germline V CDR1 and CDR2: GTSNPN, SVGIG (reference sequence).

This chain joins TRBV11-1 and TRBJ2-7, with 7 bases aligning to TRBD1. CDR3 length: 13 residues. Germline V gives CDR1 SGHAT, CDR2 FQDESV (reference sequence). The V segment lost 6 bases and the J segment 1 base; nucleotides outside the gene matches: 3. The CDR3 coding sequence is TGTGCCAGCAGAAAGGGACAGTCCTACGAGCAGTACTTC. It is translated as CASRKGQSYEQYF. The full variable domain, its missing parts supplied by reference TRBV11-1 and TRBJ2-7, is EAEVAQSPRYKITEKSQAVAFWCDPISGHATLYWYRQILGQGPELLVQFQDESVVDDSQLPKDRFSAERLKGVDSTLKIQPAELGDSAMYLCASRKGQSYEQYFGPGTRLTVT.

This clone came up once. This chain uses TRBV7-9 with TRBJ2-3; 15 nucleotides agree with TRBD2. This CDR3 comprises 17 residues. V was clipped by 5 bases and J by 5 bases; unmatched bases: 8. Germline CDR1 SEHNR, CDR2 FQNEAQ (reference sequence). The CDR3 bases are TGTGCCAGCAGCCCACGGACTAGCGGGGGGGCCGAAGATACGCAGTATTTT. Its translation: CASSPRTSGGAEDTQYF. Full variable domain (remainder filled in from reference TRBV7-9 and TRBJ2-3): DTGVSQNPRHKITKRGQNVTFRCDPISEHNRLYWYRQTLGQGPEFLTYFQNEAQLEKSRLLSDRFSAERPKGSFSTLEIQRTEQGDSAMYLCASSPRTSGGAEDTQYFGPGTRLTVL.

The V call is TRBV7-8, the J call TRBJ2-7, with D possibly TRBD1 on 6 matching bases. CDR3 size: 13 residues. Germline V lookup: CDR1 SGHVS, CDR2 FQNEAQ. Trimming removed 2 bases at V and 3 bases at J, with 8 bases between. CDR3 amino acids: CASSLHRDYEQYF. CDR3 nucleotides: TGTGCCAGCAGCTTACACAGGGACTACGAGCAGTACTTC.

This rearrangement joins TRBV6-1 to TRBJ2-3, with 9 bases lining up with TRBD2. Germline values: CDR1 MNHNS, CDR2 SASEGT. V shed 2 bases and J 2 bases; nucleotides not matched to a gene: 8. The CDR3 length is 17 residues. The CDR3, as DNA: TGTGCCAGCAGTGAATATGGCGGGGGGGATTACACAGATACGCAGTATTTT. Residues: CASSEYGGGDYTDTQYF.